A selection of T cell receptor beta chains follows, all from one sample in a study of CD8+CD57+ T cells in acquired aplastic anemia. TCRdb re-called the reads through MiXCR, storing one row per CDR3 protein. The sample shows a few hundred thousand distinct CDR3 sequences, under 65% of them seen only once. Sequencing was performed on sorted CD4+, CD8+, or CD8+CD57+ T cells (not recorded which) from PBMCs. These receptors all come from a human donor with aplastic anemia. The CDR3 runs from the conserved cysteine through the conserved F or W. The D gene is left open where the match is weak. Clone sizes are given selectively: once, few, many, or a class where the clone is expanded.

j_gene	abundance	v_gene	d_gene	CDR3aa	CDR3nt
TRBJ1-2	NA	TRBV7-9	TRBD1	CASSLGTGVHGYTF	TGTGCCAGCAGCTTAGGGACAGGGGTCCATGGCTACACCTTC
TRBJ1-2	NA	TRBV11-2	NA	CASTPDYGYTF	TGTGCCAGCACCCCAGACTATGGCTACACCTTC
TRBJ2-2	NA	TRBV10-2	NA	CASSENGRNTGELFF	TGCGCCAGCAGTGAGAATGGTAGGAACACCGGGGAGCTGTTTTTT
TRBJ1-1	few	TRBV15	NA	CATVKGNTEAFF	TGTGCCACCGTTAAGGGTAACACTGAAGCTTTCTTT
TRBJ2-7	many	TRBV12-3/TRBV12-4	TRBD2	CASRGELGEQYF	TGTGCCAGTCGGGGGGAACTAGGCGAGCAGTACTTC
TRBJ2-7	NA	TRBV12-5	TRBD1	CASGPGQAYEQYF	TGTGCTAGTGGTCCCGGACAGGCCTACGAGCAGTACTTC
TRBJ2-2	many	TRBV3-1	NA	CASSQEPGELFF	TGTGCCAGCAGCCAAGAGCCCGGGGAGCTGTTTTTT
TRBJ2-1	NA	TRBV5-1	NA	CASSPIGSRVRREQFF	TGCGCCAGCAGCCCTATAGGGAGCAGGGTTAGGCGGGAGCAGTTCTTC
TRBJ1-6	few	TRBV7-9	NA	CASSPLLNSPLHF	TGTGCCAGCAGCCCTCTCCTTAATTCACCCCTCCACTTT
TRBJ2-7	NA	TRBV20-1	NA	CSAPNGREQYF	TGCAGTGCTCCCAATGGGAGGGAGCAGTACTTC
TRBJ2-7	NA	TRBV7-9	TRBD1	CASSRTGSLYEQYF	TGTGCCAGCAGCCGGACAGGGAGTCTCTACGAGCAGTACTTC
TRBJ1-2	NA	TRBV20-1	TRBD1	CSAQGGATYGYTF	TGCAGTGCGCAGGGGGGGGCCACCTATGGCTACACCTTC
TRBJ1-3	NA	TRBV10-3	NA	CAISESPAPVSGNTIYF	TGTGCCATCAGTGAGTCCCCCGCGCCCGTCTCTGGAAACACCATATATTTT
TRBJ1-5	many	TRBV20-1	TRBD1	CSARGQGNHQPQHF	TGCAGTGCTAGAGGACAGGGCAACCATCAGCCCCAGCATTTT
TRBJ2-7	few	TRBV29-1	TRBD1	CSVITGGDLYEQYF	TGCAGCGTAATTACAGGGGGTGACCTCTACGAGCAGTACTTC
TRBJ1-2	many	TRBV6-1	NA	CASSARQTDGYTF	TGTGCCAGCAGTGCGCGACAGACAGATGGCTACACCTTC
TRBJ2-7	few	TRBV7-8	TRBD1	CASSSRTGGRNEQYF	TGTGCCAGCAGCTCCAGGACAGGGGGCAGGAACGAGCAGTACTTC
TRBJ2-3	NA	TRBV9	NA	CASSVHPVGWGSTDTQYF	TGTGCCAGCAGCGTACATCCCGTAGGATGGGGAAGCACAGATACGCAGTATTTT
TRBJ2-3	NA	TRBV5-1	NA	CASIQGGVGDTQYF	TGCGCCAGCATTCAAGGGGGAGTGGGAGATACGCAGTATTTT
TRBJ2-5	NA	TRBV4-2	TRBD2	CASSQESGGGETQYF	TGTGCCAGCAGCCAAGAATCGGGGGGTGGGGAGACCCAGTACTTC
TRBJ2-7	NA	TRBV20-1	TRBD2	CSARDIAGHASYEQYF	TGCAGTGCTAGAGATATAGCGGGACATGCCTCCTACGAGCAGTACTTC
TRBJ1-5	NA	TRBV2	NA	CASSVGNSNQPQHF	TGTGCCAGCAGTGTGGGGAATAGCAATCAGCCCCAGCATTTT
TRBJ2-1	NA	TRBV20-1	NA	CSATRQNNEQFF	TGCAGTGCTACCAGACAGAACAATGAGCAGTTCTTC
TRBJ2-7	NA	TRBV7-2	NA	CASSLVGGNDEQYF	TGTGCCAGCAGCTTAGTAGGGGGGAACGACGAGCAGTACTTC
TRBJ2-1	NA	TRBV25-1	NA	CASSKPPEYNEQFF	TGTGCCAGCAGTAAACCCCCGGAGTACAATGAGCAGTTCTTC
TRBJ1-5	few	TRBV7-9	NA	CASSLSQGGNQPQHF	TGTGCCAGCAGCTTAAGTCAAGGGGGCAATCAGCCCCAGCATTTT
TRBJ1-6	few	TRBV7-2	NA	CASSLAGVAAPLHF	TGTGCCAGCAGCTTAGCGGGGGTTGCGGCACCCCTCCACTTT
TRBJ2-3	many	TRBV4-1	TRBD2	CASSPTSGLSDTQYF	TGCGCCAGCAGCCCGACTAGCGGGTTGTCAGATACGCAGTATTTT
TRBJ2-3	many	TRBV4-1	NA	CASSQDGGGASTDTQYF	TGCGCCAGCAGCCAAGATGGGGGGGGGGCCAGCACAGATACGCAGTATTTT
TRBJ2-2	few	TRBV19	NA	CASSMVAANTGELFF	TGTGCCAGTAGTATGGTGGCCGCGAACACCGGGGAGCTGTTTTTT
TRBJ2-1	NA	TRBV10-3	TRBD2	CAISESSSGSYNEQFF	TGTGCCATCAGTGAGTCATCTAGCGGAAGTTACAATGAGCAGTTCTTC
TRBJ1-5	NA	TRBV7-2	NA	CASSHWGGPGNQPQHF	TGTGCCAGCAGCCACTGGGGAGGGCCGGGCAATCAGCCCCAGCATTTT
TRBJ2-7	NA	TRBV15	TRBD1	CAASSFIYRGEQYF	TGTGCCGCCAGCAGCTTTATTTACAGGGGCGAGCAGTACTTC
TRBJ1-1	NA	TRBV7-6	NA	CASSLESSSLNTEAFF	TGTGCCAGCAGCTTAGAATCCAGCAGCTTGAACACTGAAGCTTTCTTT